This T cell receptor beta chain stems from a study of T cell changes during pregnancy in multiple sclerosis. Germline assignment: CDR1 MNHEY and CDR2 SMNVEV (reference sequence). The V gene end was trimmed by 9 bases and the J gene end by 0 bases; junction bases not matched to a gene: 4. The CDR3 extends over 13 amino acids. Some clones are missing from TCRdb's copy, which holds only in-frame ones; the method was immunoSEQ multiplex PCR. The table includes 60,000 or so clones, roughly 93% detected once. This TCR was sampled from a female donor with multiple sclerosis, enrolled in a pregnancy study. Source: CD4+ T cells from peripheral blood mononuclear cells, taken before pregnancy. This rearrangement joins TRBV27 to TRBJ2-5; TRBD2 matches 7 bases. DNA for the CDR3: TGTGCCAGTGCTAGCGGATACCAAGAGACCCAGTACTTC. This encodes CASASGYQETQYF.